The entry below describes one T cell receptor beta chain. These data come from a study of blood T cell repertoires in COVID-19. In the study overall: Collection of acute and convalescent COVID-19 samples took place in the United States, Italy and Spain. Nucleic acid was either cDNA or gDNA, and it came from T cells, B-cell-depleted T cells, or PBMCs.

Germline CDR1 and CDR2: SGHTA and FQGNSA. This CDR3 is 15 amino acids long. V gave up 1 base and J gave up 3 bases; unmatched junction bases: 4. Study processing details: Reference gene primers were amplified, and this amplification served to estimate nucleated cell counts. Sequenced by immunoSEQ multiplex PCR; TCRdb stores in-frame clones only, minus some. V, J and clone size reflect that table, while D and trimming were determined from the DNA. The repertoire holds roughly 95,000 clones, with less than 85% as singletons. This TCR was recovered from a human donor in a cohort sampled during active COVID-19. The sample taken for sequencing was peripheral blood. The chain recombines TRBV7-2 with TRBJ2-7; 9 nucleotides line up with TRBD1. The CDR3 nucleotides are TGTGCCAGCAGCTTAGAGGGGACAGGGAACTACGAGCAGTACTTC. Amino acid sequence: CASSLEGTGNYEQYF.